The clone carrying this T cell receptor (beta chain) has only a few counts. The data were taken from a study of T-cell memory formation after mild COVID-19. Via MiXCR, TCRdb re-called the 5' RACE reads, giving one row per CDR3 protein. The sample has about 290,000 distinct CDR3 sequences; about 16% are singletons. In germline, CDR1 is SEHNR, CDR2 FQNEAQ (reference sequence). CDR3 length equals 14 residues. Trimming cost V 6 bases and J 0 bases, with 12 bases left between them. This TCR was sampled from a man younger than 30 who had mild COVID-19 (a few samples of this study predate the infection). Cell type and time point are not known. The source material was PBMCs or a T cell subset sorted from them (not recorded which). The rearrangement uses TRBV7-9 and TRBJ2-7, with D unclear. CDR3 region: CASRVTSSSYEQYF. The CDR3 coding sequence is TGTGCCAGCAGAGTGACTTCCAGCTCCTACGAGCAGTACTTC.